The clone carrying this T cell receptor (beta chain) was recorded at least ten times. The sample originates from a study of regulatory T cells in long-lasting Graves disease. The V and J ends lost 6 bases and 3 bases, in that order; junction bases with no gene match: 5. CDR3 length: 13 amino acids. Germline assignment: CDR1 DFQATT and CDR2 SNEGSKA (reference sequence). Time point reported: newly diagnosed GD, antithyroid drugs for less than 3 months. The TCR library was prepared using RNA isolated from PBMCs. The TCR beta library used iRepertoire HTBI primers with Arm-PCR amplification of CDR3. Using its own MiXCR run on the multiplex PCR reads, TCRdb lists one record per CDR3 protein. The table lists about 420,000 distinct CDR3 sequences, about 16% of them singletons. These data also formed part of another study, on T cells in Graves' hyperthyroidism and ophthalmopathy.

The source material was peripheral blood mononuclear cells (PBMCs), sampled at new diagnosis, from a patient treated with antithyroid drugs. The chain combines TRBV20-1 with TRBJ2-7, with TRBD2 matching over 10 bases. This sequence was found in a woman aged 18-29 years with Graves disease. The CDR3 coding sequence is TGCAGTGCGGAAAAGCGGGAGGGCTACGAGCAGTACTTC. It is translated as CSAEKREGYEQYF.